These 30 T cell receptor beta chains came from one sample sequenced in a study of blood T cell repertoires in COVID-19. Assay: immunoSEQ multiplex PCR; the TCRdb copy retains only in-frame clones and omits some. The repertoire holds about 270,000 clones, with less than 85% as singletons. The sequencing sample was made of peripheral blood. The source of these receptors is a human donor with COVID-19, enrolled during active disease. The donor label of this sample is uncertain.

CDR3 DNA: TGTGCCTGGAGTGTAAGGAGGGGGCGCGGTCAGCCCCAGCATTTT. Translating it yields CAWSVRRGRGQPQHF. The chain combines TRBV30 with TRBJ1-5, with 7 bases identical to TRBD1. The germline V gene has CDR1 GTSNPN and CDR2 SVGIG (reference sequence). This CDR3 region has 15 residues. Trimming removed 0 bases from V and 6 bases from J; junction bases left unmatched: 8.

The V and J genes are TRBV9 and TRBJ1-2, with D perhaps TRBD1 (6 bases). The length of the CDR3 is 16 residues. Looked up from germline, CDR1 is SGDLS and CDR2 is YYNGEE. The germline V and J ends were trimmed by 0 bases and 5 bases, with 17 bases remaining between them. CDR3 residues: CASSVEGGAATYGYTF. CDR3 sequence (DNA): TGTGCCAGCAGCGTAGAAGGGGGGGCAGCTACTTATGGCTACACCTTC.

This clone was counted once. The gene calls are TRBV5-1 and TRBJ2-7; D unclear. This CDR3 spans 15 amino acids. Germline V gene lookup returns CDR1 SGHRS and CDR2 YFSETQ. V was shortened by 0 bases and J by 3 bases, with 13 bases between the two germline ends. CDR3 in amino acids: CASSLAPEPIYEQYF. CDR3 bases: TGCGCCAGCAGCTTGGCTCCGGAGCCGATCTACGAGCAGTACTTC.

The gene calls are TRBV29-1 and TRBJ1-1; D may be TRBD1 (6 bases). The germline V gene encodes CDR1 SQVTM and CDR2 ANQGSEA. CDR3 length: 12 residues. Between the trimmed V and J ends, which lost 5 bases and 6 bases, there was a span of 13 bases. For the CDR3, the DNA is TGCAGCGTTCGATCGGGGGGCCCTGAAGCTTTCTTT. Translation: CSVRSGGPEAFF.

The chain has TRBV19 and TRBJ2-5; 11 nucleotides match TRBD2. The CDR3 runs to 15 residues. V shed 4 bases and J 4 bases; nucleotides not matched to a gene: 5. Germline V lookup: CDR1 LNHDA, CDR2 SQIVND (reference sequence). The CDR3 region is CASSTPLAGGETQYF. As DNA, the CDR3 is TGTGCCAGTAGTACCCCCCTAGCGGGAGGAGAGACCCAGTACTTC. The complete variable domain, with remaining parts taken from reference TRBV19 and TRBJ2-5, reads DGGITQSPKYLFRKEGQNVTLSCEQNLNHDAMYWYRQDPGQGLRLIYYSQIVNDFQKGDIAEGYSVSREKKESFPLTVTSAQKNPTAFYLCASSTPLAGGETQYFGPGTRLLVL.

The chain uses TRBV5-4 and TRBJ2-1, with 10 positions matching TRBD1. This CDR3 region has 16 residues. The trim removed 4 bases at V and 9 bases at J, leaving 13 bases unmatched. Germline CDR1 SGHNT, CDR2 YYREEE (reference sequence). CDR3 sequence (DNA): TGTGCCAGCAGCCGACGACAGGGGGCTAGTCACGCTGAGCAGTTCTTC. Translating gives CASSRRQGASHAEQFF.

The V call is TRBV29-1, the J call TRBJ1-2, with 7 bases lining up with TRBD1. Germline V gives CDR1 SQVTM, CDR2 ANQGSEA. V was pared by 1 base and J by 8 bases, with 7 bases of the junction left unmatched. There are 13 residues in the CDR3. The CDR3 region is CSVEVGRGTGYTF. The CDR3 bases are TGCAGCGTTGAAGTAGGCAGGGGGACGGGCTACACCTTC.

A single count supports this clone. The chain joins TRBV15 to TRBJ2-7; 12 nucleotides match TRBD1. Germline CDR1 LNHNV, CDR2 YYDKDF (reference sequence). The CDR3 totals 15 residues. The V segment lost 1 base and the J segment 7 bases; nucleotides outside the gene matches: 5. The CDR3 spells CATSRGGQGASEQYF. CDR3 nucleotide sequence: TGTGCCACCAGCAGAGGGGGACAGGGGGCGAGTGAGCAGTACTTC.

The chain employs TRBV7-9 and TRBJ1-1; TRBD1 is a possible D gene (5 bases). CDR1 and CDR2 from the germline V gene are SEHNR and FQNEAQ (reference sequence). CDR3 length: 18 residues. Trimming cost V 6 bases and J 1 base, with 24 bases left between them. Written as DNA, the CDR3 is TGTGCCAGCAGTCGTAGAGCCACACTGGGACTGCCGAACACTGAAGCTTTCTTT. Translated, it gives CASSRRATLGLPNTEAFF.

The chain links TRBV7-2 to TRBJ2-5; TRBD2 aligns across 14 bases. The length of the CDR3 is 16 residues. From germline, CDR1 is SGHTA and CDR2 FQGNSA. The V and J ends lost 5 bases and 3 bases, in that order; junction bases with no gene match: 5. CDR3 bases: TGTGCCAGCAGCCAAGGACTAGCGGGAGGTAAAGAGACCCAGTACTTC. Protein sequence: CASSQGLAGGKETQYF.

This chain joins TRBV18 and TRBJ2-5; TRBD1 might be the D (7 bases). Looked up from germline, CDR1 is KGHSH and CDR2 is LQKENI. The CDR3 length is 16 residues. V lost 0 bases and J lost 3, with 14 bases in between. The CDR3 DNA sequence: TGTGCCAGCTCACCACCCTACCAGGGGGGTAAAGAGACCCAGTACTTC. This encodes CASSPPYQGGKETQYF.

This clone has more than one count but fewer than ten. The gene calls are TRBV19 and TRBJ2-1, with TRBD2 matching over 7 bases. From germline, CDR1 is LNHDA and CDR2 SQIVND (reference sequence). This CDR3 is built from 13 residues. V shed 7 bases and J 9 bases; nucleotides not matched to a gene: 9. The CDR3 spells CASIRTSGGEQFF. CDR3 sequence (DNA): TGTGCCAGTATTCGGACTAGTGGCGGTGAGCAGTTCTTC.

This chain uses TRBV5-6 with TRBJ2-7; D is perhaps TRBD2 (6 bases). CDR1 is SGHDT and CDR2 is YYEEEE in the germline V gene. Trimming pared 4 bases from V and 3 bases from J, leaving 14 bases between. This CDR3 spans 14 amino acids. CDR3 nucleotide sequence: TGTGCCAGCAGCAGCTGGGACTGGAACTACGAGCAGTACTTC. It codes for CASSSWDWNYEQYF. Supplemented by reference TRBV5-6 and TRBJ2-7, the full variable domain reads DAGVTQSPTHLIKTRGQQVTLRCSPKSGHDTVSWYQQALGQGPQFIFQYYEEEERQRGNFPDRFSGHQFPNYSSELNVNALLLGDSALYLCASSSWDWNYEQYFGPGTRLTVT.

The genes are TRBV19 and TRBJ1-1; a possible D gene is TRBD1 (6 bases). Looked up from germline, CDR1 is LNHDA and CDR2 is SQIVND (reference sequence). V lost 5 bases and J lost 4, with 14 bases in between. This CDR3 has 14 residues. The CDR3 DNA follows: TGTGCCAGTAGTGCCGAGATACAGGGCACTGAAGCTTTCTTT. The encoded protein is CASSAEIQGTEAFF.

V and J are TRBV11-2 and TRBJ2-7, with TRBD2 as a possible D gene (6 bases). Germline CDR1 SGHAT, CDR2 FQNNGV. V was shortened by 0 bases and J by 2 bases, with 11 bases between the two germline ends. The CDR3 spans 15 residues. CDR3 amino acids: CASSLERAGPYEQYF. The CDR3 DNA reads TGTGCCAGCAGCTTAGAGAGGGCGGGACCCTACGAGCAGTACTTC.

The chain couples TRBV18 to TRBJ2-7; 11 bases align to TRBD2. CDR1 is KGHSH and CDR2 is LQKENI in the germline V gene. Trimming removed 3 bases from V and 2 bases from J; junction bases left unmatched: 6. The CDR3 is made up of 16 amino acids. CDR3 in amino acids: CASSPSTGLAAYEQYF. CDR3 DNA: TGTGCCAGCTCACCGTCAACGGGACTAGCGGCCTACGAGCAGTACTTC.

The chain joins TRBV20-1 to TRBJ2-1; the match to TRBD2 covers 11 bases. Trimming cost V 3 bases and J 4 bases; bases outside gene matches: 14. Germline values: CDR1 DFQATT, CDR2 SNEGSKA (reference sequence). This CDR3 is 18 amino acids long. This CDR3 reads CSASPYQSSGRSYNEQFF. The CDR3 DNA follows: TGCAGTGCTAGTCCCTACCAATCTAGCGGGAGGTCTTACAATGAGCAGTTCTTC.

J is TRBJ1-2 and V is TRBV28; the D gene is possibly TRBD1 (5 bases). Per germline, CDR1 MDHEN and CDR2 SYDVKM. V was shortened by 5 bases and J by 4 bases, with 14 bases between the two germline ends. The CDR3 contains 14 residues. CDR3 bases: TGTGCCAGCAGTGAAACCGACAGCTTCTATGGCTACACCTTC. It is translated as CASSETDSFYGYTF.

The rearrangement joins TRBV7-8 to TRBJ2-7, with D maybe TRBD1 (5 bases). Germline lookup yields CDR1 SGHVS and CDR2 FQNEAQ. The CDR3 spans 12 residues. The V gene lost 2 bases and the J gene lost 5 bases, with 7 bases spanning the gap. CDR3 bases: TGTGCCAGCAGCTTAAGGGGCCACGAGCAGTACTTC. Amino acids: CASSLRGHEQYF.

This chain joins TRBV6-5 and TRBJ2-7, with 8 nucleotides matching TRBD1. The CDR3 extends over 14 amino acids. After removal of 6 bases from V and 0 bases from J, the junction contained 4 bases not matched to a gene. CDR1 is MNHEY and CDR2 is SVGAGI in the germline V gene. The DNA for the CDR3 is TGTGCCAGCAGGACAGGGGAGGTCTCCTACGAGCAGTACTTC. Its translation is CASRTGEVSYEQYF.

CDR3 coding DNA: TGTGCCAGCAGCCAAGCGGGAGGTGTCTTCGAGACCCAGTACTTC. Its protein is CASSQAGGVFETQYF. This sequence joins TRBV7-3 and TRBJ2-5; 9 bases align to TRBD2. Per germline, CDR1 SGHTA and CDR2 FQGTGA. Losses at the gene ends were 5 bases for V and 5 bases for J; bases not matched to a gene: 9. The CDR3 spans 15 residues.

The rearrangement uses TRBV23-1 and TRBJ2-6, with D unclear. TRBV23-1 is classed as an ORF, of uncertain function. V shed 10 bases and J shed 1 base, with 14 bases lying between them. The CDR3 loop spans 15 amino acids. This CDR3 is CATSDTMSGANVLTF. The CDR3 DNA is TGCGCCACCTCTGACACGATGTCTGGGGCCAACGTCCTGACTTTC.

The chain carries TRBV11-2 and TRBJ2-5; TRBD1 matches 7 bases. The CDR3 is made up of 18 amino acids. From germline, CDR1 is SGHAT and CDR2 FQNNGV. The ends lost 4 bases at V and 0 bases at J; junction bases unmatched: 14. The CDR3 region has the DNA TGTGCCAGCAGCTCGGAGACAGGGAACGAGTTTGACCAAGAGACCCAGTACTTC. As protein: CASSSETGNEFDQETQYF.

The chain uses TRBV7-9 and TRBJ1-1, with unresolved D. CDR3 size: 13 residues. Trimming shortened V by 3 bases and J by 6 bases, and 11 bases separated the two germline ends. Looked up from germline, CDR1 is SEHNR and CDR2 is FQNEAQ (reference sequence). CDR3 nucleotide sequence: TGTGCCAGCAGCTTGTCAGTGGTCGCTGAAGCTTTCTTT. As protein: CASSLSVVAEAFF.

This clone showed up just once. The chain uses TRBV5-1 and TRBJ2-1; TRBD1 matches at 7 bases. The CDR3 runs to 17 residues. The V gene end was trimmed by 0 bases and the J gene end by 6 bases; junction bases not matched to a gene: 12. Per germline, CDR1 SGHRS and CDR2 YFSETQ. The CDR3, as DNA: TGCGCCAGCAGCTTGGGTGTTGCGACAGGGTTCCGCAATGAGCAGTTCTTC. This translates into CASSLGVATGFRNEQFF.

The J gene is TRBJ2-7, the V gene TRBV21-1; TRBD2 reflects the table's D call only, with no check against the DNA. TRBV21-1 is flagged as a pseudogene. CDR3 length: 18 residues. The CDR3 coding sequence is TGTGCCAACCAGGGTCGACTAGCGGGAGGGAGGGGCTCCTACGAGCAGTACTTC. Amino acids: CANQGRLAGGRGSYEQYF.

CDR3 in amino acids: CASRGQGGTDTQYF. DNA for the CDR3: TGTGCCAGCAGGGGACAGGGGGGGACAGATACGCAGTATTTT. V is TRBV6-5 and J is TRBJ2-3; 11 nucleotides agree with TRBD1. There are 14 residues in the CDR3. Germline lookup yields CDR1 MNHEY and CDR2 SVGAGI. Trimming at V came to 6 bases and at J to 3 bases, leaving 2 bases not matched to a gene.

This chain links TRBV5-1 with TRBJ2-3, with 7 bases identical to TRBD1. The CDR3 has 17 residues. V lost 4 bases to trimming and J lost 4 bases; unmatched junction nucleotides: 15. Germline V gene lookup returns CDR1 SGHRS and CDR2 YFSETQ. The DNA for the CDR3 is TGCGCCAGCAGCAAGGGGGCGAGGGAACAGCGCGCAGATACGCAGTATTTT. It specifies CASSKGAREQRADTQYF.

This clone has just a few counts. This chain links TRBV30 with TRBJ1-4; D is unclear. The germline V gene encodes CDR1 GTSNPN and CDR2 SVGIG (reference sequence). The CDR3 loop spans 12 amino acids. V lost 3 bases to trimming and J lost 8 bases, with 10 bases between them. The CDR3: CAWRGRSEKLFF. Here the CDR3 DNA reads TGTGCCTGGAGAGGTCGGAGCGAAAAACTGTTTTTT.

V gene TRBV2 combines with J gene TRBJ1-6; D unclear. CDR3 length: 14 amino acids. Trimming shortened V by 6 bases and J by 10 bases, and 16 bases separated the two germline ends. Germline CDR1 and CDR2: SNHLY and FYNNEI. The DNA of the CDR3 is TGTGCCAGCAGGGAGGGATATTCCGGGTCACCCCTCCACTTT. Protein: CASREGYSGSPLHF.